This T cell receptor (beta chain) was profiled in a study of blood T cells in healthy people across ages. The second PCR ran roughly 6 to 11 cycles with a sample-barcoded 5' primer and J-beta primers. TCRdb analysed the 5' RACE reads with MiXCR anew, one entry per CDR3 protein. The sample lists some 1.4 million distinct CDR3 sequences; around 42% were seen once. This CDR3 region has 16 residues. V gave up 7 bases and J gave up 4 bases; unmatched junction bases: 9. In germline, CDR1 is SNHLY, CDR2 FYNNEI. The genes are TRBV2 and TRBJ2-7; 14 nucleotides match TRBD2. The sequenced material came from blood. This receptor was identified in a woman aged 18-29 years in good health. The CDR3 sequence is CASTKGLAGVLYEQYF. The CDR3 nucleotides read TGTGCCAGCACCAAGGGACTAGCGGGAGTTTTGTACGAGCAGTACTTC.